This entry lists 32 T cell receptor beta chains sequenced from one sample in a study of blood T cell repertoires in COVID-19. The data were produced by immunoSEQ multiplex PCR, yet TCRdb's version contains in-frame clones alone and is incomplete. The sample consists of some 460,000 clones, roughly 87% of them appearing once. Material for sequencing was PBMCs or T cells enriched from blood (not recorded which). All receptors come from a woman aged 18-29 years with acute COVID-19.

The V and J genes are TRBV24-1 and TRBJ2-1, with TRBD1 matching over 11 bases. This CDR3 has 16 residues. V trimming: 5 bases; J trimming: 4 bases; junction bases outside the gene matches: 6. Germline V gives CDR1 KGHDR, CDR2 SFDVKD. CDR3 in DNA: TGTGCCACCAGTGGGCAGGGACAGGGGGTATACAATGAGCAGTTCTTC. Protein sequence: CATSGQGQGVYNEQFF.

The V and J genes are TRBV5-1 and TRBJ1-2; D is undetermined. Germline V gene data show CDR1 as SGHRS and CDR2 as YFSETQ. The CDR3 covers 14 residues. Trimming cost V 4 bases and J 4 bases, with 14 bases left between them. The CDR3 nucleotides are TGCGCCAGCAGCCCCGCGGCGGGGTTCTATGGCTACACCTTC. As protein: CASSPAAGFYGYTF.

This chain connects TRBV4-1 to TRBJ2-3, with 9 positions matching TRBD1. Per germline, CDR1 MGHRA and CDR2 YSYEKL. Losses at the gene ends were 3 bases for V and 0 bases for J; bases not matched to a gene: 10. CDR3 length: 18 residues. The DNA for the CDR3 is TGCGCCAGCAGCCAGGCTACACTCGGGACAGGGAGCACAGATACGCAGTATTTT. This encodes CASSQATLGTGSTDTQYF.

This sequence joins TRBV10-3 and TRBJ2-2, with TRBD1 as a possible D gene (5 bases). Germline lookup yields CDR1 ENHRY and CDR2 SYGVKD. This CDR3 region has 13 residues. V was clipped by 4 bases and J by 4 bases, with 7 bases between them. This chain's CDR3 is CAISADITGELFF. The CDR3 DNA reads as TGTGCCATCAGTGCGGACATCACCGGGGAGCTGTTTTTT.

The J gene is TRBJ1-6, the V gene TRBV19; 7 nucleotides line up with TRBD1. The germline CDR1 and CDR2 sequences are LNHDA and SQIVND (reference sequence). Trimming at V came to 7 bases and at J to 10 bases, leaving 7 bases not matched to a gene. There are 13 residues in the CDR3. The CDR3 loop is CASKTGQRSPLHF. The DNA for the CDR3 is TGTGCCAGTAAAACGGGACAGCGGTCACCCCTCCACTTT.

The V gene is TRBV14, the J gene TRBJ2-1; the D gene is possibly TRBD1 (6 bases). V was clipped by 0 bases and J by 4 bases, with 16 bases between them. The CDR3 is 17 amino acids. Germline CDR1 reads SGHDN; CDR2 reads FVKESK. CDR3 sequence (DNA): TGTGCCAGCAGCCAAGATATCACCAGGGGAGATTACAATGAGCAGTTCTTC. Residues: CASSQDITRGDYNEQFF. Based on the CDR3 plus reference TRBV14 and TRBJ2-1, the full variable domain is EAGVTQFPSHSVIEKGQTVTLRCDPISGHDNLYWYRRVMGKEIKFLLHFVKESKQDESGMPNNRFLAERTGGTYSTLKVQPAELEDSGVYFCASSQDITRGDYNEQFFGPGTRLTVL.

V and J are TRBV6-5 and TRBJ1-2; D is ambiguous. CDR1 and CDR2 from the germline V gene are MNHEY and SVGAGI. The CDR3 is 13 amino acids. V was trimmed by 4 bases and J by 1 base, leaving 7 bases between them. CDR3 sequence (DNA): TGTGCCAGCAGTTTCGGGGTTAACTATGGCTACACCTTC. It encodes CASSFGVNYGYTF.

The chain links TRBV6-5 to TRBJ2-7, with D possibly matching TRBD1 (6 bases). V lost 6 bases to trimming and J lost 3 bases, with 18 bases between them. Germline loops: CDR1 MNHEY, CDR2 SVGAGI. This CDR3 comprises 15 residues. CDR3 sequence: CASSSPVQGYYEQYF. CDR3 bases: TGTGCCAGCAGCTCTCCAGTACAGGGTTACTACGAGCAGTACTTC.

V usage is TRBV4-1 and J usage is TRBJ2-5, with D possibly being TRBD2 (6 bases). The CDR3 spans 15 residues. The germline CDR1 and CDR2 sequences are MGHRA and YSYEKL. V dropped 0 bases and J dropped 5 bases, with 13 bases sitting between them. The CDR3 is CASSQDLQRAETQYF. CDR3 coding DNA: TGCGCCAGCAGCCAAGATTTACAGCGGGCGGAGACCCAGTACTTC.

The chain is built from TRBV11-2 and TRBJ1-6, with 7 bases fitting TRBD1. Germline assignment: CDR1 SGHAT and CDR2 FQNNGV. V lost 3 bases to trimming and J lost 0 bases; unmatched junction nucleotides: 11. This CDR3 is built from 19 residues. The CDR3 loop reads CASSFNTGVTSSYNSPLHF. CDR3 DNA sequence: TGTGCCAGCAGCTTTAACACAGGGGTTACCAGCTCCTATAATTCACCCCTCCACTTT.

This chain links TRBV5-4 with TRBJ2-1; 11 nucleotides agree with TRBD2. The CDR3 has 13 amino acids. V shed 4 bases, J shed 8 bases, and the junction held 2 bases outside the gene matches. The germline gives CDR1 SGHNT, CDR2 YYREEE (reference sequence). As DNA, the CDR3 is TGTGCCAGCAGCATACTAGCGGGGGATGAGCAGTTCTTC. Protein sequence: CASSILAGDEQFF.

The CDR3 DNA is TGTGCCAGCAGCTCCACCTTCAGTGCGGTCCTAGATACGCAGTATTTT. Protein sequence: CASSSTFSAVLDTQYF. The V gene is TRBV11-2, the J gene TRBJ2-3; D ambiguous. V lost 4 bases and J lost 5, with 19 bases in between. Per germline, CDR1 SGHAT and CDR2 FQNNGV. There are 16 residues in the CDR3.

V usage is TRBV5-4 and J usage is TRBJ1-2, with 7 bases fitting TRBD1. V gave up 4 bases and J gave up 6 bases; unmatched junction bases: 6. Germline assignment: CDR1 SGHNT and CDR2 YYREEE (reference sequence). The CDR3 contains 13 residues. This CDR3 reads CASSNQGEDGYTF. As DNA, the CDR3 is TGTGCCAGCAGCAATCAGGGGGAAGATGGCTACACCTTC.

The gene calls are TRBV28 and TRBJ1-5; perhaps TRBD1 as D (5 bases). V lost 6 bases, J lost 0 bases, and 21 bases lay in between. The CDR3 has 18 amino acids. Germline values: CDR1 MDHEN, CDR2 SYDVKM. The DNA of the CDR3 is TGTGCCAGCAGCCCGCGGGGGGGATCGACGGATAGCAATCAGCCCCAGCATTTT. Its protein product is CASSPRGGSTDSNQPQHF.

This clone was detected once. The rearrangement uses TRBV14 and TRBJ1-3; D unresolved. Trimming removed 10 bases from V and 2 bases from J, with 21 bases in between. The CDR3 consists of 16 residues. Germline V gene data show CDR1 as SGHDN and CDR2 as FVKESK. Written as DNA, the CDR3 is TGTGCCAACTCCGGGATACTTTTTGTCCCTGGAAACACCATATATTTT. It codes for CANSGILFVPGNTIYF.

The CDR3 region is CASSSPGLAGSTGELFF. The CDR3 DNA follows: TGTGCCAGCAGTTCCCCAGGGCTAGCGGGCAGCACCGGGGAGCTGTTTTTT. The chain links TRBV28 to TRBJ2-2; 8 bases fit TRBD2. The junction had 11 bases not matched to a gene; V was cut back by 4 bases and J by 4 bases. This CDR3 spans 17 amino acids. Germline CDR1 is MDHEN and CDR2 is SYDVKM. Complete variable domain (other parts from reference TRBV28 and TRBJ2-2): DVKVTQSSRYLVKRTGEKVFLECVQDMDHENMFWYRQDPGLGLRLIYFSYDVKMKEKGDIPEGYSVSREKKERFSLILESASTNQTSMYLCASSSPGLAGSTGELFFGEGSRLTVL.

This clone occurred once. This rearrangement joins TRBV11-2 to TRBJ2-7, with no clear D. Per the germline V gene, CDR1 is SGHAT and CDR2 is FQNNGV. The CDR3 runs 16 residues. V lost 1 base, J lost 0 bases, and 13 bases lay in between. In DNA form, the CDR3 reads TGTGCCAGCAGCTTAGGCCCGCAGGTTAGCTCCTACGAGCAGTACTTC. It specifies CASSLGPQVSSYEQYF.

This chain joins TRBV7-2 and TRBJ2-4; 13 nucleotides match TRBD2. The CDR3 sequence is 18 residues long. J lost 0 bases, V lost 1 base, and 3 bases had no gene match. Germline CDR1 SGHTA, CDR2 FQGNSA. The CDR3 DNA reads TGTGCCAGCAGCTTAGGGGGACTAGCGGGGTTAGCCAAAAACATTCAGTACTTC. It encodes CASSLGGLAGLAKNIQYF.

This chain uses TRBV18 with TRBJ1-4; TRBD1 aligns across 7 bases. This CDR3 region has 16 residues. Germline CDR1 KGHSH, CDR2 LQKENI. Trimming took 3 bases from V and 4 from J; bases not matched to a gene: 8. CDR3 in amino acids: CASSPGTASFNEKLFF. CDR3 coding DNA: TGTGCCAGCTCACCCGGGACAGCGAGCTTTAATGAAAAACTGTTTTTT. The full variable domain, rest sourced from reference TRBV18 and TRBJ1-4, is NAGVMQNPRHLVRRRGQEARLRCSPMKGHSHVYWYRQLPEEGLKFMVYLQKENIIDESGMPKERFSAEFPKEGPSILRIQQVVRGDSAAYFCASSPGTASFNEKLFFGSGTQLSVL.

The V call is TRBV6-5, the J call TRBJ2-1; D might be TRBD2 (5 bases). V dropped 8 bases and J dropped 10 bases, with 15 bases sitting between them. The CDR3 spans 12 residues. CDR1 is MNHEY and CDR2 is SVGAGI in the germline V gene. This CDR3 reads CASGPKRTEQFF. The CDR3 nucleotides read TGTGCCAGCGGACCAAAGCGGACCGAGCAGTTCTTC.

The genes are TRBV29-1 and TRBJ1-4; 7 bases are shared with TRBD1. Germline assignment: CDR1 SQVTM and CDR2 ANQGSEA. Germline trimming cut 6 bases from V and 8 bases from J; bases unmatched to any gene: 9. The CDR3 sequence is 13 residues long. CDR3 bases: TGCAGCGTCGAATCGATCAGGGGGGAAAAACTGTTTTTT. It translates to CSVESIRGEKLFF.

This chain connects TRBV6-5 to TRBJ2-2; 13 nucleotides match TRBD2. The CDR3 has 14 residues. V shed 7 bases and J 9 bases; nucleotides not matched to a gene: 5. Germline CDR1 reads MNHEY; CDR2 reads SVGAGI. This CDR3 is CASKPGTSGRELFF. As DNA, the CDR3 is TGTGCCAGCAAGCCCGGGACTAGCGGGAGGGAGCTGTTTTTT.

V gene TRBV29-1 combines with J gene TRBJ1-1, with D hard to call. Germline lookup yields CDR1 SQVTM and CDR2 ANQGSEA. This CDR3 is built from 12 residues. Deletions cut 7 bases from V and 2 bases from J, with 11 bases between. Here the CDR3 DNA reads TGCAGCGCCGGAGAGGGCAACACTGAAGCTTTCTTT. Translated: CSAGEGNTEAFF.

This sequence joins TRBV12-3 or TRBV12-4 and TRBJ1-6, with D uncertain. The CDR3 is 13 amino acids. V dropped 4 bases and J dropped 9 bases, with 10 bases sitting between them. The chain's CDR3 is CASSSELSSPLHF. The CDR3 DNA reads as TGTGCCAGCAGTTCCGAGTTAAGTTCACCCCTCCACTTT.

The rearrangement uses TRBV18 and TRBJ1-1; TRBD1 matches at 8 bases. V dropped 3 bases and J dropped 4; count of bases not matched to a gene: 10. Germline V gives CDR1 KGHSH, CDR2 LQKENI. This CDR3 has 16 amino acids. CDR3 in amino acids: CASSPRDRGAGTEAFF. As DNA, the CDR3 is TGTGCCAGCTCACCGCGAGACAGGGGAGCGGGCACTGAAGCTTTCTTT. The whole variable domain, remainder taken from reference TRBV18 and TRBJ1-1, is NAGVMQNPRHLVRRRGQEARLRCSPMKGHSHVYWYRQLPEEGLKFMVYLQKENIIDESGMPKERFSAEFPKEGPSILRIQQVVRGDSAAYFCASSPRDRGAGTEAFFGQGTRLTVV.

The chain uses TRBV7-2 and TRBJ1-3; D is unclear. CDR1 and CDR2 from the germline V gene are SGHTA and FQGNSA. This CDR3 spans 15 amino acids. Trimming shortened V by 1 base and J by 7 bases, and 14 bases separated the two germline ends. The CDR3 sequence is CASSLERWGANTIYF. CDR3 nucleotide sequence: TGTGCCAGCAGCTTAGAGCGATGGGGAGCCAACACCATATATTTT. Filled out from reference TRBV7-2 and TRBJ1-3, the complete variable domain reads GAGVSQSPSNKVTEKGKDVELRCDPISGHTALYWYRQSLGQGLEFLIYFQGNSAPDKSGLPSDRFSAERTGGSVSTLTIQRTQQEDSAVYLCASSLERWGANTIYFGEGSWLTVV.

This clone came up once. This chain uses TRBV12-5 with TRBJ2-1; 10 positions match TRBD1. CDR1 is LGHNT, CDR2 FRNRAP, per germline. V shed 7 bases, J shed 7 bases, and the junction held 7 bases outside the gene matches. The CDR3 loop spans 14 amino acids. This chain's CDR3 is CASAPGQGRNEQFF. CDR3 sequence (DNA): TGTGCTAGTGCCCCGGGACAGGGGAGAAATGAGCAGTTCTTC.

This chain connects TRBV6-5 to TRBJ2-1, with 7 bases that match TRBD1. This CDR3 contains 14 residues. Germline V gene lookup returns CDR1 MNHEY and CDR2 SVGAGI. V was pared by 6 bases and J by 10 bases, with 12 bases of the junction left unmatched. The CDR3 DNA reads as TGTGCCAGCAGCCCAGGACAGGTTTGGAGCGAGCAGTTCTTC. This gives the protein CASSPGQVWSEQFF.

On this clone itself: The same CDR3 arises from other DNA sequences in this sample as well. The V and J genes are TRBV28 and TRBJ1-2; D might be TRBD1 (6 bases). This CDR3 spans 13 amino acids. With 2 bases removed from V and 4 bases from J, the gap between germline ends came to 8 bases. The germline CDR1 and CDR2 sequences are MDHEN and SYDVKM. The DNA of the CDR3 is TGTGCCAGCAGTTTACGGGGGGCCTATGGCTACACCTTC. Residues: CASSLRGAYGYTF.

The V and J genes are TRBV5-1 and TRBJ2-3; possibly TRBD1 for D (6 bases). V was shortened by 0 bases and J by 6 bases, with 17 bases between the two germline ends. Germline CDR1 is SGHRS and CDR2 is YFSETQ. This CDR3 comprises 16 residues. The CDR3 loop reads CASSLGNPTGSDTQYF. In nucleotides, the CDR3 is TGCGCCAGCAGCTTGGGGAACCCTACAGGGTCGGATACGCAGTATTTT. Combining the CDR3 with reference TRBV5-1 and TRBJ2-3 gives the whole variable domain KAGVTQTPRYLIKTRGQQVTLSCSPISGHRSVSWYQQTPGQGLQFLFEYFSETQRNKGNFPGRFSGRQFSNSRSEMNVSTLELGDSALYLCASSLGNPTGSDTQYFGPGTRLTVL.

The gene calls are TRBV11-2 and TRBJ2-5; TRBD1 aligns across 11 bases. The V gene end was trimmed by 5 bases and the J gene end by 6 bases; junction bases not matched to a gene: 5. Germline V gene lookup returns CDR1 SGHAT and CDR2 FQNNGV. This CDR3 has 14 residues. The CDR3 reads CASSLGTGGQTQYF. DNA for the CDR3: TGTGCCAGCAGCCTAGGGACAGGGGGACAGACCCAGTACTTC.

This chain connects TRBV30 to TRBJ1-2; 7 positions match TRBD1. The V gene end was trimmed by 0 bases and the J gene end by 3 bases; junction bases not matched to a gene: 4. This CDR3 has 14 residues. The germline V gene has CDR1 GTSNPN and CDR2 SVGIG (reference sequence). DNA of the CDR3: TGTGCCTGGAGTGTAGAAGGGGGCGACTATGGCTACACCTTC. It yields the protein CAWSVEGGDYGYTF.